The 17 T cell receptor beta chains given below trace back to one sample, sequenced in a study of blood T cell repertoires in COVID-19. Here immunoSEQ multiplex PCR was the method, and the copy in TCRdb shows in-frame clones only, minus some. The sample has 150,000 to 200,000 clones, around 73% seen once. The sequenced sample consisted of PBMCs or T cells enriched from blood (not recorded which). The receptors derive from a woman between 45 and 65 years old who had recovered from COVID-19.

The V call is TRBV7-7, the J call TRBJ2-1; 13 bases align to TRBD2. The V gene's germline CDR1 is SSHAT and CDR2 FNYEAQ (reference sequence). Trimming cost V 0 bases and J 7 bases; bases outside gene matches: 9. There are 18 residues in the CDR3. CDR3 in DNA: TGTGCCAGCAGCTTAGCACCGACAGGGGGACTAGCGGGGAATGAGCAGTTCTTC. Amino acid sequence: CASSLAPTGGLAGNEQFF.

Only a few counts were recorded for this clone. The V call is TRBV28, the J call TRBJ2-7, with 7 nucleotides matching TRBD1. Unmatched junction bases numbered 17, after V lost 6 bases and J lost 6 bases. This CDR3 spans 16 amino acids. Germline V gene sequence: CDR1 MDHEN, CDR2 SYDVKM. The CDR3 coding sequence is TGTGCCAGCAGCCCCGCCGGCCGGTACAGGGGTTTCGAGCAGTACTTC. Amino acid sequence: CASSPAGRYRGFEQYF.

The genes are TRBV10-3 and TRBJ1-1, with D hard to call. From germline, CDR1 is ENHRY and CDR2 SYGVKD. V was pared by 6 bases and J by 5 bases, with 10 bases between. This CDR3 is built from 12 residues. CDR3 amino acids: CAIRPTETEAFF. The CDR3 DNA reads as TGTGCCATCAGGCCGACGGAGACTGAAGCTTTCTTT.

A remark on this clone: The same CDR3 arises from other DNA sequences in this sample as well. The V and J genes are TRBV7-2 and TRBJ2-3; D ambiguous. The CDR3 sequence is 12 residues long. From germline, CDR1 is SGHTA and CDR2 FQGNSA. V lost 5 bases, J lost 2 bases, and 5 bases lay in between. The chain's CDR3 is CASSLYTDTQYF. CDR3 bases: TGTGCCAGCAGCCTATACACAGATACGCAGTATTTT.

This clone was found a few times. V and J are TRBV24-1 and TRBJ2-2; D is possibly TRBD2 (5 bases). The CDR3 runs 16 residues. CDR1 is KGHDR, CDR2 SFDVKD, per germline. V shed 3 bases and J shed 5 bases, with 15 bases lying between them. The chain's CDR3 is CATSDPPTTTTGELFF. The CDR3 DNA reads as TGTGCCACCAGTGATCCGCCGACTACCACTACCGGGGAGCTGTTTTTT.

A few counts support this clone. This sequence joins TRBV5-4 and TRBJ2-3, with 7 bases that match TRBD1. Germline V CDR1 and CDR2: SGHNT, YYREEE (reference sequence). CDR3 size: 13 residues. J was trimmed by 8 bases and V by 4 bases; bases with no gene match: 7. The CDR3 region has the DNA TGTGCCAGCAGCCAAGACAGGGACGGTACGCAGTATTTT. It is translated as CASSQDRDGTQYF.

This rearrangement joins TRBV5-1 to TRBJ2-1; 13 positions agree with TRBD2. The V gene's germline CDR1 is SGHRS and CDR2 YFSETQ. CDR3 size: 16 residues. After removal of 5 bases from V and 6 bases from J, the junction contained 8 bases not matched to a gene. CDR3 region: CASSSGLAGAFNEQFF. Here the CDR3 DNA reads TGCGCCAGCAGTTCTGGACTAGCGGGAGCCTTCAATGAGCAGTTCTTC. The full variable domain, in which reference TRBV5-1 and TRBJ2-1 provide the parts outside the CDR3, is KAGVTQTPRYLIKTRGQQVTLSCSPISGHRSVSWYQQTPGQGLQFLFEYFSETQRNKGNFPGRFSGRQFSNSRSEMNVSTLELGDSALYLCASSSGLAGAFNEQFFGPGTRLTVL.

The CDR3, as DNA: TGTGCCAGCTCACCAGGACAGGGTGCTAACTATGGCTACACCTTC. As protein: CASSPGQGANYGYTF. The chain joins TRBV18 to TRBJ1-2, with 8 bases identical to TRBD1. The CDR3 length is 15 residues. Per the germline V gene, CDR1 is KGHSH and CDR2 is LQKENI. J was trimmed by 0 bases and V by 2 bases; bases with no gene match: 2.

This chain connects TRBV2 to TRBJ1-1; D is unresolved. The V and J ends lost 7 bases and 6 bases respectively, with 15 bases between them. The CDR3 spans 13 residues. In germline, CDR1 is SNHLY, CDR2 FYNNEI. The chain's CDR3 is CASTFWTNAEAFF. CDR3 bases: TGTGCCAGCACCTTCTGGACTAACGCTGAAGCTTTCTTT.

This chain joins TRBV19 and TRBJ1-1; maybe TRBD1 (6 bases). This CDR3 is 14 amino acids long. V was pared by 7 bases and J by 3 bases, with 15 bases between. CDR1 LNHDA and CDR2 SQIVND come from the germline V gene (reference sequence). CDR3 in amino acids: CASIQGQTYTEAFF. CDR3 DNA: TGTGCCAGTATCCAAGGACAGACTTACACTGAAGCTTTCTTT.

This clone was recorded once. The chain couples TRBV28 to TRBJ1-2, with 7 bases that match TRBD1. Germline loops: CDR1 MDHEN, CDR2 SYDVKM. V trimming: 3 bases; J trimming: 6 bases; junction bases outside the gene matches: 4. This CDR3 is 13 amino acids long. The CDR3 DNA follows: TGTGCCAGCAGTTTCGCGACAGGGAATGGCTACACCTTC. Translation: CASSFATGNGYTF.

The rearrangement links TRBV3-1 (or the pseudogene TRBV3-2) to TRBJ1-4, with no clear D. The germline V gene has CDR1 LGHDT and CDR2 YNNKEL (reference sequence). Trimming took off 0 bases at V and 11 bases at J, with 10 bases between the two ends. This CDR3 contains 13 residues. As DNA, the CDR3 is TGTGCCAGCAGCCAAGACCTGCAGGTGAAACTGTTTTTT. Translating gives CASSQDLQVKLFF.

This clone turned up a few times. This chain uses TRBV5-8 with TRBJ2-2; 11 positions match TRBD2. The CDR3 is 17 residues long. V trimming: 0 bases; J trimming: 3 bases; junction bases outside the gene matches: 4. Germline CDR1 SGHTS, CDR2 YDEGEE. CDR3 sequence (DNA): TGTGCCAGCAGCTTGGCCCGACTAGCGGGGCACACCGGGGAGCTGTTTTTT. It translates to CASSLARLAGHTGELFF.

The chain couples TRBV5-4 to TRBJ1-1, with 10 bases that match TRBD1. The germline CDR1 and CDR2 sequences are SGHNT and YYREEE (reference sequence). The CDR3 loop spans 14 amino acids. The V segment lost 4 bases and the J segment 6 bases; nucleotides outside the gene matches: 6. CDR3 bases: TGTGCCAGCAGCACCGGGACAGGGGTCTCTGAAGCTTTCTTT. Its translation: CASSTGTGVSEAFF.

This clone has more than one count but fewer than ten. The rearrangement uses TRBV6-5 and TRBJ2-7, with 9 bases that match TRBD2. Trimming at V came to 8 bases and at J to 6 bases, leaving 14 bases not matched to a gene. The CDR3 extends over 15 amino acids. From germline, CDR1 is MNHEY and CDR2 SVGAGI. The CDR3 DNA follows: TGTGCCAGCCGTAAGCGGGAGGTCCCTCGGGGCGAGCAGTACTTC. It codes for CASRKREVPRGEQYF.

The J gene is TRBJ2-1, the V gene TRBV6-5, with 8 bases lining up with TRBD2. The germline V gene has CDR1 MNHEY and CDR2 SVGAGI. The ends lost 5 bases at V and 0 bases at J; junction bases unmatched: 3. The CDR3 sequence is 15 residues long. CDR3 in DNA: TGTGCCAGCAGTAACAGCGGGAGCTCCTACAATGAGCAGTTCTTC. Its protein product is CASSNSGSSYNEQFF.

This clone has only one observation. The chain combines TRBV7-6 with TRBJ2-2, with 7 bases fitting TRBD1. This CDR3 spans 15 amino acids. V was pared by 4 bases and J by 5 bases, with 7 bases of the junction left unmatched. Germline values: CDR1 SGHVS, CDR2 FNYEAQ. The CDR3 here is CASSSGQARTGELFF. The CDR3 bases are TGTGCCAGCAGCTCAGGACAGGCGAGGACCGGGGAGCTGTTTTTT.